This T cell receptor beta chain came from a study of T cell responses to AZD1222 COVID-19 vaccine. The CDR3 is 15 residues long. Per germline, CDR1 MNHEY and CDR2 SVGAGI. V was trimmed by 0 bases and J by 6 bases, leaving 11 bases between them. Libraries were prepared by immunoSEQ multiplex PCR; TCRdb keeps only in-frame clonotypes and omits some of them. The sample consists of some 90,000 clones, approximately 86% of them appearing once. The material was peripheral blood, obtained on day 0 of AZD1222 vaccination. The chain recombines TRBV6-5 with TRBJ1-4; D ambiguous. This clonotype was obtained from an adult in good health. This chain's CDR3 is CASSYSGPRDEKLFF. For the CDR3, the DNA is TGTGCCAGCAGTTACTCAGGCCCTAGAGATGAAAAACTGTTTTTT.